Below are 6 T cell receptor beta chains sequenced from a single sample in a study of cytotoxic CD8 clonotypes in ibrutinib-treated CLL. Libraries were prepared by immunoSEQ multiplex PCR; TCRdb keeps only in-frame clonotypes and omits some of them. The sample records around 310,000 clones, just under 80% being singletons. This material consisted of PBMCs, taken before ibrutinib treatment. The receptors shown here come from a human donor with chronic lymphocytic leukemia.

In regard to this clone: The same CDR3 can be traced to other DNA sequences in this sample. The gene calls are TRBV20-1 and TRBJ2-3; D is ambiguous. The CDR3 loop spans 11 amino acids. Between the trimmed V and J ends, which lost 3 bases and 3 bases, there was a span of 4 bases. CDR1 is DFQATT, CDR2 SNEGSKA, per germline (reference sequence). This chain's CDR3 is CSASVTDTQYF. The CDR3 region has the DNA TGCAGTGCTAGTGTAACAGATACGCAGTATTTT.

The chain is built from TRBV5-4 and TRBJ2-7, with 7 bases that match TRBD2. The junction had 14 bases not matched to a gene; V was cut back by 3 bases and J by 5 bases. CDR3 size: 16 residues. The germline gives CDR1 SGHNT, CDR2 YYREEE (reference sequence). In nucleotides, the CDR3 is TGTGCCAGCAGCTCGGTGTTTGTGGGGGAGGGCGACGAGCAGTACTTC. Its protein product is CASSSVFVGEGDEQYF.

The chain uses TRBV7-9 and TRBJ1-5; 10 bases align to TRBD1. CDR1 is SEHNR and CDR2 is FQNEAQ in the germline V gene (reference sequence). The J segment lost 0 bases and the V segment lost 0 bases, leaving 5 bases of the junction unmatched. CDR3 length: 18 amino acids. CDR3 residues: CASSLAAGTGVSNQPQHF. CDR3 bases: TGTGCCAGCAGCTTAGCGGCCGGGACAGGGGTTAGCAATCAGCCCCAGCATTTT.

This rearrangement joins TRBV5-4 to TRBJ2-7, with 13 bases that match TRBD2. From germline, CDR1 is SGHNT and CDR2 YYREEE (reference sequence). V gave up 0 bases and J gave up 3 bases; unmatched junction bases: 3. The CDR3 contains 16 residues. The CDR3 here is CASSLGLAGGNYEQYF. The DNA for the CDR3 is TGTGCCAGCAGCTTGGGACTAGCGGGAGGTAACTACGAGCAGTACTTC.

The chain recombines TRBV29-1 with TRBJ1-1, with 10 bases identical to TRBD1. Unmatched junction bases numbered 3, after V lost 7 bases and J lost 1 base. Germline CDR1 SQVTM, CDR2 ANQGSEA. The CDR3 totals 13 residues. CDR3 DNA: TGCAGCGGCGACAGGGGGCGGAACACTGAAGCTTTCTTT. Amino acid sequence: CSGDRGRNTEAFF.

The J gene is TRBJ2-3, the V gene TRBV2; D remains unclear. CDR3 length: 17 amino acids. V dropped 10 bases and J dropped 3 bases, with 26 bases sitting between them. Per the germline V gene, CDR1 is SNHLY and CDR2 is FYNNEI. DNA of the CDR3: TGTGCCACCCAGTCGCAGGCACTACTCATCGGGACAGATACGCAGTATTTT. Amino acids: CATQSQALLIGTDTQYF.